The rows below give T cell receptor beta chains drawn from one sample of a study of T-cell reconstitution after alpha-beta-depleted transplantation in children. TCRdb passed the PCR reads through MiXCR, listing each CDR3 protein once. Among about 440,000 distinct CDR3 sequences listed, approximately 41% were seen once. Sequenced material: PBMCs, taken before TCRalphabeta/CD19-depleted stem cell transplant. These receptors were taken from a girl aged 2 to 9 with aplastic anemia, due to receive a stem cell transplant. Both conserved end residues are part of each CDR3. The D gene is left open where the match is weak. Size values are once, few and many counts, or a class for expanded clones, and some rows have none.

TGTGCCAGCAACCTCGAGATAGAAGGGGACTCCACAGATACGCAGTATTTT	CASNLEIEGDSTDTQYF	NA	TRBV6-2/TRBV6-3	NA	TRBJ2-3
TGCGCCAGCAGCTTGGGAATAGCGGGAGCAGATACGCAGTATTTT	CASSLGIAGADTQYF	many	TRBV5-1	TRBD2	TRBJ2-3
TGTGCCAGCAGCCAAGCAACACACACCGGGGAGCTGTTTTTT	CASSQATHTGELFF	once	TRBV4-2	NA	TRBJ2-2
TGTGCCACCAGCAGAGATCTGGGGGGCTACGGAGAGACCCAGTACTTC	CATSRDLGGYGETQYF	few	TRBV15	NA	TRBJ2-5
TGCAGTGCTGCTTTGATAGCCAAAAACATTCAGTACTTC	CSAALIAKNIQYF	NA	TRBV20-1	NA	TRBJ2-4
TGTGCCACCGGGATCGATGAGCAGTACTTC	CATGIDEQYF	NA	TRBV15	NA	TRBJ2-7
TGTGCCAGCAGTTTATGGTCAGGGGTGGACATTCAGTACTTC	CASSLWSGVDIQYF	many	TRBV27	NA	TRBJ2-4
TGTGCCAGCAGCTTAGATAGCGGGAGGGCCTACGAGCAGTACTTC	CASSLDSGRAYEQYF	many	TRBV5-4	TRBD2	TRBJ2-7
TGTGCCAGCAGCTTAGAGCGCAGGGCGAACACCGGGGAGCTGTTTTTT	CASSLERRANTGELFF	NA	TRBV7-9	NA	TRBJ2-2
TGTGCCAGCAGTCACGGGACAGGGGTTGAGCAGTTCTTC	CASSHGTGVEQFF	NA	TRBV12-3/TRBV12-4	TRBD1	TRBJ2-1
TGCAGTGCTAGGGAGGAGGGGGACTATGGCTACACCTTC	CSAREEGDYGYTF	few	TRBV20-1	NA	TRBJ1-2
TGTGCCAGCAGCTTCTCCCCTGAGAATGAGCAGTTCTTC	CASSFSPENEQFF	NA	TRBV11-1	NA	TRBJ2-1
TGTGCCAGCAGGCCCACGGGATCCTACAATGAGCAGTTCTTC	CASRPTGSYNEQFF	NA	TRBV6-2/TRBV6-3	NA	TRBJ2-1
TGCAGTGCCCCGTGGGCGGGACTCAGCACAGATACGCAGTATTTT	CSAPWAGLSTDTQYF	few	TRBV20-1	NA	TRBJ2-3